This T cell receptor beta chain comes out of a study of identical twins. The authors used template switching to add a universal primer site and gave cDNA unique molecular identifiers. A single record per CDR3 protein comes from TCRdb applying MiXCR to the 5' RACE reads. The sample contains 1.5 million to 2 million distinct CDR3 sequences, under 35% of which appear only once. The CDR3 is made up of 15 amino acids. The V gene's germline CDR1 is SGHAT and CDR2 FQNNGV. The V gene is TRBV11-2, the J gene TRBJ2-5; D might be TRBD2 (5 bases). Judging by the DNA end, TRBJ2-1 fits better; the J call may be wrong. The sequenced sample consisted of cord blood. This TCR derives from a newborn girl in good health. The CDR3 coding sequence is TGTGCCAGCAGCTTAGGAGGGTCGTACCAAGAGACCCAGTTCTTC. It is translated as CASSLGGSYQETQFF.